The 17 T cell receptor beta chains given below trace back to one sample, sequenced in a study of sequential checkpoint blockade in melanoma. The protocol was immunoSEQ multiplex PCR, while the TCRdb copy is restricted to in-frame clones and leaves out a portion. The sample has thousands of clones, more than 25% seen once. Treatment of the sample: randomized to nivolumab then ipilimumab (arm A) or the reverse (arm B). The sample here was tumor tissue (inferred from file names), taken from a patient given nivolumab and ipilimumab in sequence. Receptor source: a human donor with melanoma.

The chain is built from TRBV29-1 and TRBJ1-2; 9 bases line up with TRBD1. Germline V gives CDR1 SQVTM, CDR2 ANQGSEA. The CDR3 has 14 amino acids. After removal of 3 bases from V and 7 bases from J, the junction contained 9 bases not matched to a gene. For the CDR3, the DNA is TGCAGCGTTGACTATCGGGACAGGGCAAGTGGCTACACCTTC. It is translated as CSVDYRDRASGYTF.

The V call is TRBV6-1, the J call TRBJ2-5; no firm D call. V dropped 1 base and J dropped 1 base, with 7 bases sitting between them. In germline, CDR1 is MNHNS, CDR2 SASEGT. CDR3 length: 14 residues. In DNA form, the CDR3 reads TGTGCCAGCAGTGAAGTGCCCATCCAAGAGACCCAGTACTTC. Translation: CASSEVPIQETQYF.

This clone was seen a few times. The V gene is TRBV11-3, the J gene TRBJ2-1; TRBD1 is a possible D gene (5 bases). V lost 5 bases and J 0 bases, leaving 14 bases between the germline ends. The CDR3 has 16 amino acids. Germline lookup yields CDR1 SGHNT and CDR2 YENEEA. Here the CDR3 reads CASSLVRTISYNEQFF. In DNA, the CDR3 is TGTGCCAGCAGCCTAGTAAGGACAATCTCCTACAATGAGCAGTTCTTC.

The rearrangement uses TRBV11-3 and TRBJ2-5; 9 bases are shared with TRBD2. CDR1 SGHNT and CDR2 YENEEA come from the germline V gene. The CDR3 extends over 15 amino acids. V was clipped by 5 bases and J by 4 bases; unmatched bases: 8. CDR3 sequence reads: CASSPPLAGAETQYF. CDR3 DNA sequence: TGTGCCAGCAGCCCACCCTTAGCGGGAGCAGAGACCCAGTACTTC. Combining the CDR3 with reference TRBV11-3 and TRBJ2-5 gives the whole variable domain EAGVVQSPRYKIIEKKQPVAFWCNPISGHNTLYWYLQNLGQGPELLIRYENEEAVDDSQLPKDRFSAERLKGVDSTLKIQPAELGDSAVYLCASSPPLAGAETQYFGPGTRLLVL.

The chain uses TRBV19 and TRBJ2-2, with D perhaps given as TRBD1 or TRBD2 (5 bases each). V lost 6 bases to trimming and J lost 7 bases, with 15 bases between them. The CDR3 has 14 residues. CDR1 is LNHDA and CDR2 is SQIVND in the germline V gene (reference sequence). The CDR3 protein is CASRAPGHSGELFF. CDR3 sequence (DNA): TGTGCCAGTAGGGCCCCGGGGCATAGCGGGGAGCTGTTTTTT.

The rearrangement uses TRBV6-7 and TRBJ1-1; D is perhaps TRBD1 (5 bases). TRBV6-7 falls under the ORF class, with uncertain function. Trimming took off 7 bases at V and 7 bases at J, with 10 bases between the two ends. CDR3 length: 11 residues. The CDR3 spells CASTQGNEAFF. The CDR3 bases are TGTGCCAGCACTCAGGGTAATGAAGCTTTCTTT.

This clone was observed a few times. V and J are TRBV12-5 and TRBJ1-2; D may be TRBD1 (5 bases). The germline V gene has CDR1 LGHNT and CDR2 FRNRAP. The CDR3 length is 13 residues. The CDR3 DNA follows: TGTGCCAGCACCCTCCAGGGCTACTATGGCTACACCTTC. Translation: CASTLQGYYGYTF.

The rearrangement links TRBV12-2 to TRBJ2-2. TRBV12-2 is a pseudogene locus. The CDR3 has 15 amino acids. In DNA, the CDR3 is TGTGCAAGTCGCTTAGTTTGGGAGAACACCGGGGAGCTGTTTTTT. Encoded protein: CASRLVWENTGELFF.

The chain carries TRBV19 and TRBJ2-4; D is unresolved. The V end lost 2 bases, the J end lost 0 bases, and 20 bases lay between the germline ends. The CDR3 has 19 residues. CDR1 LNHDA and CDR2 SQIVND come from the germline V gene (reference sequence). For the CDR3, the DNA is TGTGCCAGTAGTATACGTAGAGGCAGTTTTAAACTAGCCAAAAACATTCAGTACTTC. Protein: CASSIRRGSFKLAKNIQYF.

The V and J genes are TRBV28 and TRBJ1-6; D remains unclear. The V gene's germline CDR1 is MDHEN and CDR2 SYDVKM. The CDR3 is 15 amino acids. V was trimmed by 6 bases and J by 4 bases, leaving 13 bases between them. CDR3 sequence (DNA): TGTGCCAGCAGACAATCCGGGTCTTATAATTCACCCCTCCACTTT. It translates to CASRQSGSYNSPLHF.

This clone was recorded a few times. This rearrangement joins TRBV12-5 to TRBJ2-5; 8 nucleotides line up with TRBD1. The J segment lost 4 bases and the V segment lost 2 bases, leaving 9 bases of the junction unmatched. The CDR3 totals 16 residues. Germline V gene sequence: CDR1 LGHNT, CDR2 FRNRAP. Written as DNA, the CDR3 is TGTGCTAGTGGTTTGATCCAAGGACAGGGCCCAGAGACCCAGTACTTC. Protein sequence: CASGLIQGQGPETQYF.

The CDR3 DNA follows: TGTGCTAGTGGTTTGGTACGAGATTACGAGCAGTACTTC. This encodes CASGLVRDYEQYF. The chain recombines TRBV12-5 with TRBJ2-7, with unresolved D. Germline V CDR1 and CDR2: LGHNT, FRNRAP. The CDR3 length is 13 residues. Between the trimmed V and J ends, which lost 0 bases and 4 bases, there was a span of 7 bases.

The chain links TRBV14 to TRBJ1-6; D is uncertain. V was pared by 0 bases and J by 6 bases, with 9 bases between. The CDR3 sequence is 15 residues long. The germline gives CDR1 SGHDN, CDR2 FVKESK. The CDR3 DNA reads TGTGCCAGCAGCCAAGATGGAGGTACTAATTCACCCCTCCACTTT. Translation: CASSQDGGTNSPLHF.

This clone was seen a handful of times. The gene calls are TRBV6-8 and TRBJ1-5; 7 bases match TRBD1. Germline V lookup: CDR1 MNHGY, CDR2 SAAAGT. This CDR3 contains 15 residues. Unmatched junction bases numbered 15, after V lost 10 bases and J lost 6 bases. This CDR3 is CAISPGQSDSQPQHF. The CDR3, as DNA: TGTGCCATCAGCCCGGGACAGTCGGATAGTCAGCCCCAGCATTTT.

The chain links TRBV19 to TRBJ2-1; TRBD1 agrees at 7 bases. CDR3 length: 16 residues. V shed 0 bases, J shed 9 bases, and the junction held 11 bases outside the gene matches. Germline CDR1 LNHDA, CDR2 SQIVND (reference sequence). This CDR3 is CASSIDLWEGGSEQFF. The CDR3 DNA reads as TGTGCCAGTAGTATAGATCTGTGGGAAGGGGGCAGTGAGCAGTTCTTC.

This clone was found a few times. J is TRBJ2-7 and V is TRBV6-1, with 8 positions matching TRBD1. Germline CDR1 is MNHNS and CDR2 is SASEGT. Trimming removed 1 base from V and 3 bases from J; junction bases left unmatched: 2. The CDR3 length is 14 residues. The CDR3 is CASSEVGQGYEQYF. Written as DNA, the CDR3 is TGTGCCAGCAGTGAAGTCGGACAGGGCTACGAGCAGTACTTC.

The chain has TRBV9 and TRBJ1-3, with D possibly matching TRBD1 (6 bases). This CDR3 contains 15 residues. Germline V gene data show CDR1 as SGDLS and CDR2 as YYNGEE. Trimming took off 4 bases at V and 0 bases at J, with 11 bases between the two ends. The CDR3 sequence: CASSPTGNSGNTIYF. CDR3 bases: TGTGCCAGCAGCCCTACAGGGAACTCTGGAAACACCATATATTTT. Combining the CDR3 with reference TRBV9 and TRBJ1-3 gives the whole variable domain DSGVTQTPKHLITATGQRVTLRCSPRSGDLSVYWYQQSLDQGLQFLIQYYNGEERAKGNILERFSAQQFPDLHSELNLSSLELGDSALYFCASSPTGNSGNTIYFGEGSWLTVV.